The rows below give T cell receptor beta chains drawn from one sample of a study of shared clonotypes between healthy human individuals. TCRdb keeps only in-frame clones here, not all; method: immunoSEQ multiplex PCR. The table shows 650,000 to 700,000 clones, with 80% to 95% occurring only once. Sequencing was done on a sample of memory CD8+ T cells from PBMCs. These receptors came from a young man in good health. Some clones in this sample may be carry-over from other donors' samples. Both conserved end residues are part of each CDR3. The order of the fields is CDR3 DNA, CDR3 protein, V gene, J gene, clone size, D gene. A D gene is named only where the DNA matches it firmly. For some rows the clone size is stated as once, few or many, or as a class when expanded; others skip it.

CDR3 DNA: TGTGCCAGCAGCTTTGGAGGGACCGGCAATCAGCCCCAGCATTTT; CDR3 protein: CASSFGGTGNQPQHF; V gene: TRBV7-9; J gene: TRBJ1-5; clone size: NA; D gene: NA
CDR3 DNA: TGTGCCAGCAGACCCCCGGACGGATACAATGAGCAGTTCTTC; CDR3 protein: CASRPPDGYNEQFF; V gene: TRBV27; J gene: TRBJ2-1; clone size: NA; D gene: NA
CDR3 DNA: TGTGCCAGCAGCCCGCCGGCGGGAGAGGGTCCCGATACGCAGTATTTT; CDR3 protein: CASSPPAGEGPDTQYF; V gene: TRBV7-3; J gene: TRBJ2-3; clone size: NA; D gene: TRBD2
CDR3 DNA: TGTGCCAGCAGTGAACGCAGGATCACAGATACGCAGTATTTT; CDR3 protein: CASSERRITDTQYF; V gene: TRBV25-1; J gene: TRBJ2-3; clone size: NA; D gene: NA
CDR3 DNA: TGTGCCAGCAGCTTAAGGACAGGACTAGCAGAGGATACGCAGTATTTT; CDR3 protein: CASSLRTGLAEDTQYF; V gene: TRBV7-9; J gene: TRBJ2-3; clone size: NA; D gene: NA
CDR3 DNA: TGTGCCAGCAGTTCCCAGGGACAGTCCTACGAGCAGTACTTC; CDR3 protein: CASSSQGQSYEQYF; V gene: TRBV27; J gene: TRBJ2-7; clone size: NA; D gene: TRBD1
CDR3 DNA: TGCGCCAGCAGGATGGGGGGGGTATCGGCCGGGGAGCTGTTTTTT; CDR3 protein: CASRMGGVSAGELFF; V gene: TRBV10-2; J gene: TRBJ2-2; clone size: NA; D gene: TRBD2
CDR3 DNA: TGTGCCAGCAGCGTAGAGGACTGGCCCTACGAGCAGTACTTC; CDR3 protein: CASSVEDWPYEQYF; V gene: TRBV9; J gene: TRBJ2-7; clone size: once; D gene: NA
CDR3 DNA: TGTGCCAGCAGCCGGACTAGCGGGAGAAGTAGCACAGATACGCAGTATTTT; CDR3 protein: CASSRTSGRSSTDTQYF; V gene: TRBV7-3; J gene: TRBJ2-3; clone size: NA; D gene: TRBD2
CDR3 DNA: TGTGCCAGCAGCGACAGGGGGCAGTACGAGCAGTACTTC; CDR3 protein: CASSDRGQYEQYF; V gene: TRBV13; J gene: TRBJ2-7; clone size: NA; D gene: TRBD1
CDR3 DNA: TGCGCCAGCAGCTTGGTCTGGCGGGAGGGCTTCAACGAGCAGTACTTC; CDR3 protein: CASSLVWREGFNEQYF; V gene: TRBV5-1; J gene: TRBJ2-7; clone size: NA; D gene: TRBD2
CDR3 DNA: TGTGCCAGCAGTCTCCGGACTAGCGGCAATGAGCAGTTCTTC; CDR3 protein: CASSLRTSGNEQFF; V gene: TRBV27; J gene: TRBJ2-1; clone size: NA; D gene: TRBD2
CDR3 DNA: TGTGCCAGCAGCCTGGACAGGGGCACTGAAGCTTTCTTT; CDR3 protein: CASSLDRGTEAFF; V gene: TRBV7-8; J gene: TRBJ1-1; clone size: NA; D gene: TRBD1
CDR3 DNA: TGTGCCAGCAGTTTATCGGTTCAGGAACTGTTTTTT; CDR3 protein: CASSLSVQELFF; V gene: TRBV27; J gene: TRBJ1-4; clone size: NA; D gene: NA
CDR3 DNA: TGTGCCAGCAGTTTACCCAATCGCCTGGCGTTGGGCGAGCAGTACTTC; CDR3 protein: CASSLPNRLALGEQYF; V gene: TRBV28; J gene: TRBJ2-7; clone size: NA; D gene: NA
CDR3 DNA: TGTGCCAGCAGCGGCCGTTCTGAGGGACTTTCTCCCTACGAGCAGTACTTC; CDR3 protein: CASSGRSEGLSPYEQYF; V gene: TRBV9; J gene: TRBJ2-7; clone size: NA; D gene: NA
CDR3 DNA: TGCGCCAGCAGCTTGGGGGGCGGGAAGTACTACAATGAGCAGTTCTTC; CDR3 protein: CASSLGGGKYYNEQFF; V gene: TRBV5-1; J gene: TRBJ2-1; clone size: few; D gene: NA
CDR3 DNA: TGTGCCAGCACCGAAGGGCTCGAGCAGTACTTC; CDR3 protein: CASTEGLEQYF; V gene: TRBV7-9; J gene: TRBJ2-7; clone size: NA; D gene: NA
CDR3 DNA: TGTGCCAGCAGTTATGGACGGCCGAACACTGAAGCTTTCTTT; CDR3 protein: CASSYGRPNTEAFF; V gene: TRBV6-5; J gene: TRBJ1-1; clone size: NA; D gene: NA
CDR3 DNA: TGTGCCAGCAGCGTAGCCCTCGGTAGCCGCTCTGAAGCTTTCTTT; CDR3 protein: CASSVALGSRSEAFF; V gene: TRBV9; J gene: TRBJ1-1; clone size: NA; D gene: NA
CDR3 DNA: TGTGCCAGCAGTCCCCCCCGAAGTCGGGAGCTGTCCTACAATGAGCAGTTCTTC; CDR3 protein: CASSPPRSRELSYNEQFF; V gene: TRBV27; J gene: TRBJ2-1; clone size: NA; D gene: NA
CDR3 DNA: TGTGCCAGTAGTATTGGGACAGGCGCTGACGAGCAGTACTTC; CDR3 protein: CASSIGTGADEQYF; V gene: TRBV19; J gene: TRBJ2-7; clone size: NA; D gene: TRBD1
CDR3 DNA: TGTGCCAGCAGCTTAACGGGATTCCACGAGCAGTACTTC; CDR3 protein: CASSLTGFHEQYF; V gene: TRBV7-2; J gene: TRBJ2-7; clone size: once; D gene: NA
CDR3 DNA: TGTGCCAGCAGTCTCTCCCTCAAGAGGGCCCCCGGGGAGGCGGGGTCGGGTAGCTCCTACGAGCAGTACTTC; CDR3 protein: CASSLSLKRAPGEAGSGSSYEQYF; V gene: TRBV28; J gene: TRBJ2-7; clone size: NA; D gene: NA
CDR3 DNA: TGTGCCAGCAGCTTAGGGCAGGGTGGTACCGGGGAGCTGTTTTTT; CDR3 protein: CASSLGQGGTGELFF; V gene: TRBV7-9; J gene: TRBJ2-2; clone size: NA; D gene: NA
CDR3 DNA: TGTGCCAGCAGTGAACGGGGCATCATTGGGGGAACTCAGCCCCAGCATTTT; CDR3 protein: CASSERGIIGGTQPQHF; V gene: TRBV2; J gene: TRBJ1-5; clone size: NA; D gene: NA
CDR3 DNA: TGCGCCAGCAGCCAAGTAGGGGGGACCGGGGAGCTGTTTTTT; CDR3 protein: CASSQVGGTGELFF; V gene: TRBV4-1; J gene: TRBJ2-2; clone size: NA; D gene: NA
CDR3 DNA: TGTGCCAGCAGCCGAGGACAGGACTCCTACAATGAGCAGTTCTTC; CDR3 protein: CASSRGQDSYNEQFF; V gene: TRBV7-9; J gene: TRBJ2-1; clone size: NA; D gene: TRBD1
CDR3 DNA: TGCGCCAGCAGCCAAGCTCCGACAGGCTACGAGCAGTACTTC; CDR3 protein: CASSQAPTGYEQYF; V gene: TRBV4-1; J gene: TRBJ2-7; clone size: NA; D gene: NA
CDR3 DNA: TGTGCCAGCAGCTCCCAAATAAGCGGGAGTAGCACCGGGGAGCTGTTTTTT; CDR3 protein: CASSSQISGSSTGELFF; V gene: TRBV13; J gene: TRBJ2-2; clone size: NA; D gene: TRBD2
CDR3 DNA: TGTGCCCTCAGCCCTTTGCAGTATTTT; CDR3 protein: CALSPLQYF; V gene: TRBV6-1; J gene: TRBJ2-3; clone size: NA; D gene: NA
CDR3 DNA: TGCGCCAGCAGACGGACAGGGGGCTCTACTCCCGCGGGAGAGACCCAGTACTTC; CDR3 protein: CASRRTGGSTPAGETQYF; V gene: TRBV5-1; J gene: TRBJ2-5; clone size: NA; D gene: TRBD1
CDR3 DNA: TGTGCCAGTAGTATGTGGAGCAATCAGCCCCAGCATTTT; CDR3 protein: CASSMWSNQPQHF; V gene: TRBV19; J gene: TRBJ1-5; clone size: NA; D gene: NA
CDR3 DNA: TGTGCCAGGGCGGAATACAATGAGCAGTTCTTC; CDR3 protein: CARAEYNEQFF; V gene: TRBV6-4; J gene: TRBJ2-1; clone size: NA; D gene: NA